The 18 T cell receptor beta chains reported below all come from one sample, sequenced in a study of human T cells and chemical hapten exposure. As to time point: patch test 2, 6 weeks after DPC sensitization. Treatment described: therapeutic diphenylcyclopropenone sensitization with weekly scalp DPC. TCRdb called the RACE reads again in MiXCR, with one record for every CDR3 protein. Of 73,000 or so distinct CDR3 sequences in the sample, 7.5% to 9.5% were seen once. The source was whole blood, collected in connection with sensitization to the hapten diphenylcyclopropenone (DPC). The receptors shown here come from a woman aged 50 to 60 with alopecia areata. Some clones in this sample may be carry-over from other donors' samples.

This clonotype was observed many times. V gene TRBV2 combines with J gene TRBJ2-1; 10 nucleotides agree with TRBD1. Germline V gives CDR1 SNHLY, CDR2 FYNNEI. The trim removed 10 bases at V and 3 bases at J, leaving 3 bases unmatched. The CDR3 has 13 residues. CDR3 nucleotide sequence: TGTGCCACTCGGACAGGGGGCTACAATGAGCAGTTCTTC. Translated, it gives CATRTGGYNEQFF.

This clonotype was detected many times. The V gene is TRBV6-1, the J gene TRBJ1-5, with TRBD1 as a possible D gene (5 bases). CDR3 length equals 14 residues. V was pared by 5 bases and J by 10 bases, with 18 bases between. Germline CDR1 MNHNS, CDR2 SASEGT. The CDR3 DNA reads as TGTGCCAGCAGTACCCTCCAGGGAGCGGGTCCCCAGCATTTT. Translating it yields CASSTLQGAGPQHF.

The CDR3 region is CASSITGGTGELFF. The CDR3 bases are TGTGCCAGTAGTATTACAGGGGGCACCGGGGAGCTGTTTTTT. This sequence joins TRBV19 and TRBJ2-2; 8 nucleotides agree with TRBD1. With 3 bases clipped from V and 4 bases from J, the junction kept 1 base outside the gene matches. The germline V gene encodes CDR1 LNHDA and CDR2 SQIVND (reference sequence). The CDR3 sequence is 14 residues long.

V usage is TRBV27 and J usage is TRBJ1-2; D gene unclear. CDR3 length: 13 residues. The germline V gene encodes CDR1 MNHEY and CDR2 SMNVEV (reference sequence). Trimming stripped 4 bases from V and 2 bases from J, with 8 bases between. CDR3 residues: CASSSKGNYGYTF. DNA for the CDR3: TGTGCCAGCAGTTCGAAGGGCAACTATGGCTACACCTTC.

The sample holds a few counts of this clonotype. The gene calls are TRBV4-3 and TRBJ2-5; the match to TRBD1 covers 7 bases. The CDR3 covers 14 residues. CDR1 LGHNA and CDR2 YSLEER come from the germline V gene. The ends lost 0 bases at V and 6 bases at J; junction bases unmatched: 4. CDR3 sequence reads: CASSQDRGPQTQYF. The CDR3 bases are TGCGCCAGCAGCCAAGATAGGGGGCCCCAGACCCAGTACTTC.

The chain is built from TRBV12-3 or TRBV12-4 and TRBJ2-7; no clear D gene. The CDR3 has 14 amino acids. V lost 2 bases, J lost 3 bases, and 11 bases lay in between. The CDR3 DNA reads TGTGCCAGCAGTTTATTGGTCCCGGGCTACGAGCAGTACTTC. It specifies CASSLLVPGYEQYF.

The CDR3 DNA reads TGTGCCAGCAGTTTAAGGATGGGGGAGGGGACTGCAGATACGCAGTATTTT. It is translated as CASSLRMGEGTADTQYF. The chain employs TRBV12-3 or TRBV12-4 and TRBJ2-3; 7 nucleotides match TRBD2. This CDR3 has 17 amino acids. With 2 bases clipped from V and 4 bases from J, the junction kept 12 bases outside the gene matches.

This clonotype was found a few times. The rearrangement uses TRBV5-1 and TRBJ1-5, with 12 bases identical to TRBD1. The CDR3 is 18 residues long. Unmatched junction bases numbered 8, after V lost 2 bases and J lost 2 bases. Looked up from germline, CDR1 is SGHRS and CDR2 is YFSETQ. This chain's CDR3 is CASSFCGTGGCGNQPQHF. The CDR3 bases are TGCGCCAGCAGCTTTTGTGGGACAGGGGGCTGCGGCAATCAGCCCCAGCATTTT.

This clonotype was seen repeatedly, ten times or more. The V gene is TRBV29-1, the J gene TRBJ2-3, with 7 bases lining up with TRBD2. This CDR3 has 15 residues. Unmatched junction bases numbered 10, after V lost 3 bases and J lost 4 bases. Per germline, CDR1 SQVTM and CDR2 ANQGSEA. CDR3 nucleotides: TGCAGCGTTGACAATTTAGCGGGCGGGGCAGATACGCAGTATTTT. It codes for CSVDNLAGGADTQYF.

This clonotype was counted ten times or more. CDR3 protein: CASSQDPTRTAYEQYF. The CDR3 DNA sequence: TGTGCCAGCAGCCAAGATCCGACGAGAACCGCCTACGAGCAGTACTTC. The chain couples TRBV3-1 to TRBJ2-7, with D hard to call. CDR1 and CDR2 from the germline V gene are LGHDT and YNNKEL (reference sequence). V lost 0 bases, J lost 2 bases, and 14 bases lay in between. This CDR3 region has 16 residues.

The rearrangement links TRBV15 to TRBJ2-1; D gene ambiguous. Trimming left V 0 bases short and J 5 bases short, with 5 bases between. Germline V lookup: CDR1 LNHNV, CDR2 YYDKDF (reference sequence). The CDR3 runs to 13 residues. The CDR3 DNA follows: TGTGCCACCAGCAGAGAACTGAACAATGAGCAGTTCTTC. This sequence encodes CATSRELNNEQFF.

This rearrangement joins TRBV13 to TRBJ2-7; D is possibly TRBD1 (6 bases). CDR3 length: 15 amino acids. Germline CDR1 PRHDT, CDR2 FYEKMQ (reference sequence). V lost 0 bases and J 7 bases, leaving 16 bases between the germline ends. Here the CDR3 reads CASSLGRQAWAEQYF. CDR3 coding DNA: TGTGCCAGCAGCTTAGGAAGACAGGCTTGGGCGGAGCAGTACTTC.

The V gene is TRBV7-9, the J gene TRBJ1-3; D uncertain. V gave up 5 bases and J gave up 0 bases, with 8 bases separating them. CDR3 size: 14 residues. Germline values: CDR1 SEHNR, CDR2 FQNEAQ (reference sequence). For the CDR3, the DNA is TGTGCCAGCAGCCCCTACTTCTCTGGAAACACCATATATTTT. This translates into CASSPYFSGNTIYF.

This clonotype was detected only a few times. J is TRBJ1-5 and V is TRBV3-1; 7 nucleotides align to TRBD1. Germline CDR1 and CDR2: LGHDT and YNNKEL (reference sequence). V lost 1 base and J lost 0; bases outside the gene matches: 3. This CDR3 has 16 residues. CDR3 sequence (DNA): TGTGCCAGCAGCCAAGGCACAGGGGATAGCAATCAGCCCCAGCATTTT. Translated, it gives CASSQGTGDSNQPQHF.

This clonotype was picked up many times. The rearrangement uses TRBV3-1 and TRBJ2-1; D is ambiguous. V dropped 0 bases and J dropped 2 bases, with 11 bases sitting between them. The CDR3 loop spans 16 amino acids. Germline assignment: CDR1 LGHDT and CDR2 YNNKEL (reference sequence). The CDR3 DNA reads TGTGCCAGCAGCCAAGAGGTGGGTGCCACCTACAATGAGCAGTTCTTC. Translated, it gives CASSQEVGATYNEQFF.

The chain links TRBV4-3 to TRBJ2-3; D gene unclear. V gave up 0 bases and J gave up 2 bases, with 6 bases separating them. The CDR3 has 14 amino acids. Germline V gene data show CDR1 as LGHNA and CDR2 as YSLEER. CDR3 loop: CASSQDGITDTQYF. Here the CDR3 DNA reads TGCGCCAGCAGCCAAGATGGCATCACAGATACGCAGTATTTT.

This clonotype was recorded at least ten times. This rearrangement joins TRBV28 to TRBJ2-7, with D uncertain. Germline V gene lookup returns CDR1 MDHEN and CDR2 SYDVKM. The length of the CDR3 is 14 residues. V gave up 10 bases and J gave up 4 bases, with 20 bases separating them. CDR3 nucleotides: TGTGCCACCTTAAATGCCCCGATGGCATACGAGCAGTACTTC. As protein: CATLNAPMAYEQYF.

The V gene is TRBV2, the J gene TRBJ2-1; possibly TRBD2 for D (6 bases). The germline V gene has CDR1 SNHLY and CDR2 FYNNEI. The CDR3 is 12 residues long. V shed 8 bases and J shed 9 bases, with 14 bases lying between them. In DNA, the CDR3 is TGTGCCAGCGGGGGAGTGGGGGGTGAGCAGTTCTTC. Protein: CASGGVGGEQFF.